This record looks at one T cell receptor beta chain sequence and its context. Its antigen is not identified. This record belongs to a study of CD8 T cells in ankylosing spondylitis. The study's findings and limits: A motif of fewer than ten highly homologous TCR beta variants was seen as apparently characteristic of ankylosing spondylitis blood. A subset of motif variants has previously been described in the synovial fluid and blood of reactive arthritis. There was reportedly significant enrichment of clones that were disease-linked in matched ankylosing spondylitis synovial fluid.

Generation of TCR beta libraries employed quantitative 5'-RACE incorporating molecular barcodes. TCRdb re-analysed the 5' RACE reads in MiXCR, keeping a single row per CDR3 protein. The sample holds 100,000 to 150,000 distinct CDR3 sequences; more than 15% are singletons and the top ten take about 33%. V was clipped by 2 bases and J by 7 bases, with 14 bases between them. This CDR3 is 14 amino acids long. Sequences were obtained from blood, either unsorted or a sorted T cell fraction (not recorded which). The receptor was isolated from a male donor with ankylosing spondylitis. The chain is built from TRBV12-3 or TRBV12-4 and TRBJ1-1; tentatively, D is TRBD1 (6 bases). The CDR3 DNA sequence: TGTGCCAGCAGTTTATGGGGGCAATACGGTGAAGCTTTCTTT. Its translation: CASSLWGQYGEAFF.